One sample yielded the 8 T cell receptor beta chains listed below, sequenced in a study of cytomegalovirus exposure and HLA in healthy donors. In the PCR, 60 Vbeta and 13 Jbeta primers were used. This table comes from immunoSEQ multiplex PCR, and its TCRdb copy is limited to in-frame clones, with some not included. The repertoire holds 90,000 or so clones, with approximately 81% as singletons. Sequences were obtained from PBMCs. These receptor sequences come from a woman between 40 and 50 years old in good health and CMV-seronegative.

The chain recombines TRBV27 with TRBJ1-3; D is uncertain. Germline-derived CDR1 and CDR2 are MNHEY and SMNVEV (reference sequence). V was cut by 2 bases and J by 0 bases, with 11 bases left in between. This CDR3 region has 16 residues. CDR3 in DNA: TGTGCCAGCAGTTTAGGAGGCAGCAGCTCTGGAAACACCATATATTTT. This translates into CASSLGGSSSGNTIYF.

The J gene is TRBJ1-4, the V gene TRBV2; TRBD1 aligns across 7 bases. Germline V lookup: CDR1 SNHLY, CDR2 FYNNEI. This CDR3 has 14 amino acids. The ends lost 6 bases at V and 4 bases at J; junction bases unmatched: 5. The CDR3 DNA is TGTGCCAGCAGCGATACAGGGGATAATGAAAAACTGTTTTTT. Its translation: CASSDTGDNEKLFF.

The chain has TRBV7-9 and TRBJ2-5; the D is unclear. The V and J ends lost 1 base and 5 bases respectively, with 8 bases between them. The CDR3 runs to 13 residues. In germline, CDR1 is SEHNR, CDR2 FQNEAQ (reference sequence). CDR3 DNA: TGTGCCAGCAGCTTAGGCGGTGGGGAGACCCAGTACTTC. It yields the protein CASSLGGGETQYF. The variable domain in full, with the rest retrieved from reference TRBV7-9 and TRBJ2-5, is DTGVSQNPRHKITKRGQNVTFRCDPISEHNRLYWYRQTLGQGPEFLTYFQNEAQLEKSRLLSDRFSAERPKGSFSTLEIQRTEQGDSAMYLCASSLGGGETQYFGPGTRLLVL.

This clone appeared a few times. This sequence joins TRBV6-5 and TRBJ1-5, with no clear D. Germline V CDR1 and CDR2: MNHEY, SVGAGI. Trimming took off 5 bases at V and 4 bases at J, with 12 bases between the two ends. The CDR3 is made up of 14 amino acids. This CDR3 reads CASSRNSGNQPQHF. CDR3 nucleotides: TGTGCCAGCAGTCGAAACAGTGGGAATCAGCCCCAGCATTTT.

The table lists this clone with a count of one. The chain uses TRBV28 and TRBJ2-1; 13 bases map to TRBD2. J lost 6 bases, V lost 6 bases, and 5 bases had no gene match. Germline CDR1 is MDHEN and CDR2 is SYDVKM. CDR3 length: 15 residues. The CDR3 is CASSTTSGRFNEQFF. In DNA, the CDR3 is TGTGCCAGCAGCACGACTAGCGGGAGGTTCAATGAGCAGTTCTTC.

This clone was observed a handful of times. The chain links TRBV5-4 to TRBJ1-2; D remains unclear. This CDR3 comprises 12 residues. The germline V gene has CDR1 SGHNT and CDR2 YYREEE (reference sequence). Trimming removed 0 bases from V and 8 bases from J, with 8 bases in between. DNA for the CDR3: TGTGCCAGCAGCTTGGTAGGGAGGGGCTACACCTTC. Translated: CASSLVGRGYTF. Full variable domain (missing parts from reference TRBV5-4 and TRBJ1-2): ETGVTQSPTHLIKTRGQQVTLRCSSQSGHNTVSWYQQALGQGPQFIFQYYREEENGRGNFPPRFSGLQFPNYSSELNVNALELDDSALYLCASSLVGRGYTFGSGTRLTVV.

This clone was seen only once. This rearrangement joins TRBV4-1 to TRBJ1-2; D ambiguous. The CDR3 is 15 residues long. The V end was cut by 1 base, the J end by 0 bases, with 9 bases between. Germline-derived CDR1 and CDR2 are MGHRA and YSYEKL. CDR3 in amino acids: CASSQGRSPNYGYTF. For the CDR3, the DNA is TGCGCCAGCAGCCAAGGACGGAGCCCTAACTATGGCTACACCTTC.

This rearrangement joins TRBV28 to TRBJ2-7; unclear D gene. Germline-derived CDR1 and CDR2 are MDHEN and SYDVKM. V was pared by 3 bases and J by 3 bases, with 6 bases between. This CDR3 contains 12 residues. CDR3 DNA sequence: TGTGCCAGCAGTTTTAATGTCTACGAGCAGTACTTC. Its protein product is CASSFNVYEQYF.